The sequence of this T cell receptor (beta chain) was determined in a study of shared clonotypes between healthy human individuals. The protocol was immunoSEQ multiplex PCR, while the TCRdb copy is restricted to in-frame clones and leaves out a portion. The sample includes fewer than 1.6 million clones, 98% to 99% of them seen just once. Germline V gene lookup returns CDR1 LNHDA and CDR2 SQIVND (reference sequence). This CDR3 has 13 amino acids. V was shortened by 2 bases and J by 6 bases, with 8 bases between the two germline ends. Material for sequencing was naive CD4+ T cells sorted from blood. Noted subset: CD45RA+ positively selected. This chain connects TRBV19 to TRBJ2-1; D call uncertain. The TCR comes from a man under 40 in good health. CDR3 residues: CASSIRRSNEQFF. The CDR3 DNA reads TGTGCCAGTAGTATAAGACGGAGCAATGAGCAGTTCTTC.